This T cell receptor beta chain was observed in a study of blood T cell repertoires in COVID-19. Across the whole study: There were acute and convalescent COVID-19 samples, and they came from the United States, Italy and Spain. Sample material is recorded as cDNA or gDNA derived from T cells, B-cell-depleted T cells, or PBMCs.

As originally analysed: Nucleated cell counts were estimated from reference gene primer amplification. Using immunoSEQ multiplex PCR, the repertoire was profiled, and TCRdb retains in-frame clones only, with some absent. V and J calls and clone size are copied from that table; D and trimming were computed from the DNA. The table records 410,000 or so clones, 86% of them present only once. V gave up 3 bases and J gave up 4 bases, with 9 bases separating them. The CDR3 has 13 amino acids. The germline gives CDR1 DFQATT, CDR2 SNEGSKA (reference sequence). The chain couples TRBV20-1 to TRBJ1-4; TRBD1 might be the D (5 bases). Specimen: peripheral blood. The TCR sequence derives from a woman in her 30s with active or convalescent COVID-19. The CDR3 DNA sequence: TGCAGTGCTAGTGGTGACAGTAATGAAAAACTGTTTTTT. Encoded protein: CSASGDSNEKLFF.